The 7 T cell receptor beta chains reported below all come from one sample, sequenced in a study of OX40 agonist ivuxolimab in advanced cancers. The protocol was immunoSEQ multiplex PCR, while the TCRdb copy is restricted to in-frame clones and leaves out a portion. The data show 63,000 or so clones, 91% seen once. The source was CD4+ or CD8+ T cells sorted from blood, collected in a trial of the OX40 agonist ivuxolimab. These receptors were collected from an adult with an advanced solid tumor such as melanoma, head and neck, liver or kidney cancer.

The V gene is TRBV28, the J gene TRBJ2-5; D possibly corresponds to TRBD2 (5 bases). CDR1 is MDHEN and CDR2 is SYDVKM in the germline V gene. The CDR3 extends over 14 amino acids. Deletions cut 5 bases from V and 5 bases from J, with 15 bases between. CDR3 sequence: CASSGHSGRETQYF. CDR3 sequence (DNA): TGTGCCAGCAGTGGTCACAGCGGTCGGGAGACCCAGTACTTC.

The chain recombines TRBV4-1 with TRBJ2-1; D is unresolved. Germline assignment: CDR1 MGHRA and CDR2 YSYEKL. CDR3 length: 14 amino acids. Trimming pared 4 bases from V and 2 bases from J, leaving 9 bases between. The CDR3 is CASSLQRTYNEQFF. The CDR3 coding sequence is TGCGCCAGCAGCCTCCAAAGAACCTACAATGAGCAGTTCTTC.

The chain has TRBV19 and TRBJ2-1, with 9 bases fitting TRBD2. V lost 2 bases and J lost 4; bases outside the gene matches: 3. This CDR3 is built from 15 residues. CDR1 and CDR2 from the germline V gene are LNHDA and SQIVND (reference sequence). The CDR3 spells CASSISSGAYNEQFF. The CDR3 bases are TGTGCCAGTAGTATATCTAGCGGGGCTTACAATGAGCAGTTCTTC. Full variable domain (rest looked up from reference TRBV19 and TRBJ2-1): DGGITQSPKYLFRKEGQNVTLSCEQNLNHDAMYWYRQDPGQGLRLIYYSQIVNDFQKGDIAEGYSVSREKKESFPLTVTSAQKNPTAFYLCASSISSGAYNEQFFGPGTRLTVL.

V is TRBV27 and J is TRBJ2-3, with 7 nucleotides matching TRBD2. J lost 7 bases, V lost 6 bases, and 16 bases had no gene match. Per germline, CDR1 MNHEY and CDR2 SMNVEV (reference sequence). The CDR3 totals 16 residues. The CDR3 loop is CASSVVWESSGHTQYF. DNA for the CDR3: TGTGCCAGCAGCGTCGTTTGGGAGTCTAGCGGCCATACGCAGTATTTT.

CDR3 region: CASSQEWGGGTDTQYF. For the CDR3, the DNA is TGTGCCAGCAGCCAAGAGTGGGGAGGTGGCACAGATACGCAGTATTTT. The chain has TRBV14 and TRBJ2-3, with D maybe TRBD2 (6 bases). The CDR3 extends over 16 amino acids. CDR1 is SGHDN, CDR2 FVKESK, per germline. Between the trimmed V and J ends, which lost 0 bases and 1 base, there was a span of 11 bases.

The chain joins TRBV12-5 to TRBJ1-1; no definite D call. V was cut by 3 bases and J by 1 base, with 15 bases left in between. Germline loops: CDR1 LGHNT, CDR2 FRNRAP. CDR3 length: 16 amino acids. This CDR3 is CASGFNPGQQNTEAFF. In DNA form, the CDR3 reads TGTGCTAGTGGTTTCAACCCCGGGCAGCAGAACACTGAAGCTTTCTTT. Drawing the rest from reference TRBV12-5 and TRBJ1-1, the complete variable domain is DARVTQTPRHKVTEMGQEVTMRCQPILGHNTVFWYRQTMMQGLELLAYFRNRAPLDDSGMPKDRFSAEMPDATLATLKIQPSEPRDSAVYFCASGFNPGQQNTEAFFGQGTRLTVV.

The chain has TRBV18 and TRBJ1-1; possible D gene TRBD1, 5 bases. Germline CDR1 is KGHSH and CDR2 is LQKENI. V dropped 2 bases and J dropped 1 base, with 14 bases sitting between them. This CDR3 region has 16 residues. CDR3 nucleotide sequence: TGTGCCAGCTCACCAGCGGGGGGATTAGGGAACACTGAAGCTTTCTTT. Its translation is CASSPAGGLGNTEAFF.